These 2 T cell receptor beta chains came from one sample sequenced in a study of identical twins. MiXCR was run by TCRdb on the 5' RACE reads, yielding one entry per CDR3 protein. The table lists roughly 290,000 distinct CDR3 sequences, about 8.3% of them singletons, with approximately 2.1% in the top ten. These data also featured in a second study, about yellow fever vaccine responses in identical twins.

The sequencing sample was made of memory (CD45RO+) T cells sorted from blood. The receptors derive from a woman younger than 30 in good health.

This clonotype has more than one count but fewer than ten. The gene calls are TRBV4-1 and TRBJ2-5, with 8 nucleotides matching TRBD2. CDR1 is MGHRA, CDR2 YSYEKL, per germline. J lost 3 bases, V lost 0 bases, and 3 bases had no gene match. The CDR3 length is 15 residues. CDR3 residues: CASSQDLRGEETQYF. The DNA of the CDR3 is TGCGCCAGCAGCCAAGATTTGCGGGGGGAAGAGACCCAGTACTTC.

This clonotype was found many times. The V call is TRBV5-1, the J call TRBJ2-5; TRBD2 agrees at 7 bases. With V trimmed by 2 bases and J by 2 bases, 3 bases remained unmatched. The CDR3 is made up of 14 amino acids. Germline V gene sequence: CDR1 SGHRS, CDR2 YFSETQ. The CDR3 coding sequence is TGCGCCAGCAGCTTTGGCGGGAGTCAAGAGACCCAGTACTTC. Its protein is CASSFGGSQETQYF.